The 6 T cell receptor beta chains below all came from one sample that was sequenced in a study of tumor and adjacent non-tumor tissue in lung cancer. A modified ARM-PCR protocol with three rounds of nested PCR amplified TCRbeta. TCRdb ran MiXCR on the multiplex PCR reads and lists one entry per CDR3 protein. Of 80,000 to 130,000 distinct CDR3 sequences in the sample, about 60% were seen once. The template was RNA from unsorted bulk tissue. The normal lung tissue was taken more than 3 cm from the tumor edge. The sample was distant non-tumor lung tissue. The receptors were sampled from a man aged 25-45 years with non-small cell lung cancer.

Comments on this clonotype: An end of the junction differs from the germline gene, which may be a read error. The V call is TRBV12-3 or TRBV12-4, the J call TRBJ2-5; TRBD2 aligns across 7 bases. The CDR3 is made up of 15 amino acids. The chain's CDR3 is CAGSLPSGGEETQYF. Here the CDR3 DNA reads TGTGCCGGCAGTTTGCCTAGCGGTGGTGAAGAGACCCAGTACTTC.

Comment on this clonotype: At one end the junction does not follow the germline gene, possibly because of a read error. This sequence joins TRBV12-3 or TRBV12-4 and TRBJ2-7; tentatively, D is TRBD1 (5 bases). The CDR3 has 14 residues. The CDR3 nucleotides are TGTGCCAGCAGCTTAGCATCAGGGTCCGACGAGCAGTACTTC. As protein: CASSLASGSDEQYF.

This clonotype was recorded many times. V is TRBV29-1 and J is TRBJ1-4, with 11 bases fitting TRBD1. The CDR3 is 14 residues long. V trimming: 7 bases; J trimming: 1 base; junction bases outside the gene matches: 2. Germline assignment: CDR1 SQVTM and CDR2 ANQGSEA. The CDR3 nucleotides are TGCAGCGCGGGACAGGGGGTAACTAATGAAAAACTGTTTTTT. Amino acid sequence: CSAGQGVTNEKLFF.

With respect to this clonotype: A read error may produce the germline difference seen at one junction end. The chain carries TRBV29-1 and TRBJ1-1, with a weak D call TRBD1 (5 bases). Germline-derived CDR1 and CDR2 are SQVTM and ANQGSEA. The CDR3 is made up of 13 amino acids. CDR3 nucleotide sequence: TGCAGCGTGGGGGAAATGACGAACACTGGAGCTTTCTTT. This codes for CSVGEMTNTGAFF. The variable domain in full, completed from reference TRBV29-1 and TRBJ1-1, reads SAVISQKPSRDICQRGTSLTIQCQVDSQVTMMFWYRQQPGQSLTLIATANQGSEATYESGFVIDKFPISRPNLTFSTLTVSNMSPEDSSIYLCSVGEMTNTGAFFGQGTRLTVV.

This clonotype was counted only a few times. The V and J genes are TRBV7-9 and TRBJ1-1, with D unclear. V lost 5 bases to trimming and J lost 1 base, with 14 bases between them. CDR3 size: 15 residues. Germline V gives CDR1 SEHNR, CDR2 FQNEAQ (reference sequence). The CDR3 DNA reads TGTGCCAGCAGCCCCAAGAAGGCCGGGAACACTGAAGCTTTCTTT. This codes for CASSPKKAGNTEAFF.

This chain connects TRBV4-1 to TRBJ2-7, with 12 nucleotides matching TRBD2. Germline V lookup: CDR1 MGHRA, CDR2 YSYEKL. The CDR3 is 15 residues long. DNA of the CDR3: TGCGTCACCAGCCAAGGACTAGCGGGGACCTACGAGCAGTACTTC. Translated, it gives CVTSQGLAGTYEQYF.